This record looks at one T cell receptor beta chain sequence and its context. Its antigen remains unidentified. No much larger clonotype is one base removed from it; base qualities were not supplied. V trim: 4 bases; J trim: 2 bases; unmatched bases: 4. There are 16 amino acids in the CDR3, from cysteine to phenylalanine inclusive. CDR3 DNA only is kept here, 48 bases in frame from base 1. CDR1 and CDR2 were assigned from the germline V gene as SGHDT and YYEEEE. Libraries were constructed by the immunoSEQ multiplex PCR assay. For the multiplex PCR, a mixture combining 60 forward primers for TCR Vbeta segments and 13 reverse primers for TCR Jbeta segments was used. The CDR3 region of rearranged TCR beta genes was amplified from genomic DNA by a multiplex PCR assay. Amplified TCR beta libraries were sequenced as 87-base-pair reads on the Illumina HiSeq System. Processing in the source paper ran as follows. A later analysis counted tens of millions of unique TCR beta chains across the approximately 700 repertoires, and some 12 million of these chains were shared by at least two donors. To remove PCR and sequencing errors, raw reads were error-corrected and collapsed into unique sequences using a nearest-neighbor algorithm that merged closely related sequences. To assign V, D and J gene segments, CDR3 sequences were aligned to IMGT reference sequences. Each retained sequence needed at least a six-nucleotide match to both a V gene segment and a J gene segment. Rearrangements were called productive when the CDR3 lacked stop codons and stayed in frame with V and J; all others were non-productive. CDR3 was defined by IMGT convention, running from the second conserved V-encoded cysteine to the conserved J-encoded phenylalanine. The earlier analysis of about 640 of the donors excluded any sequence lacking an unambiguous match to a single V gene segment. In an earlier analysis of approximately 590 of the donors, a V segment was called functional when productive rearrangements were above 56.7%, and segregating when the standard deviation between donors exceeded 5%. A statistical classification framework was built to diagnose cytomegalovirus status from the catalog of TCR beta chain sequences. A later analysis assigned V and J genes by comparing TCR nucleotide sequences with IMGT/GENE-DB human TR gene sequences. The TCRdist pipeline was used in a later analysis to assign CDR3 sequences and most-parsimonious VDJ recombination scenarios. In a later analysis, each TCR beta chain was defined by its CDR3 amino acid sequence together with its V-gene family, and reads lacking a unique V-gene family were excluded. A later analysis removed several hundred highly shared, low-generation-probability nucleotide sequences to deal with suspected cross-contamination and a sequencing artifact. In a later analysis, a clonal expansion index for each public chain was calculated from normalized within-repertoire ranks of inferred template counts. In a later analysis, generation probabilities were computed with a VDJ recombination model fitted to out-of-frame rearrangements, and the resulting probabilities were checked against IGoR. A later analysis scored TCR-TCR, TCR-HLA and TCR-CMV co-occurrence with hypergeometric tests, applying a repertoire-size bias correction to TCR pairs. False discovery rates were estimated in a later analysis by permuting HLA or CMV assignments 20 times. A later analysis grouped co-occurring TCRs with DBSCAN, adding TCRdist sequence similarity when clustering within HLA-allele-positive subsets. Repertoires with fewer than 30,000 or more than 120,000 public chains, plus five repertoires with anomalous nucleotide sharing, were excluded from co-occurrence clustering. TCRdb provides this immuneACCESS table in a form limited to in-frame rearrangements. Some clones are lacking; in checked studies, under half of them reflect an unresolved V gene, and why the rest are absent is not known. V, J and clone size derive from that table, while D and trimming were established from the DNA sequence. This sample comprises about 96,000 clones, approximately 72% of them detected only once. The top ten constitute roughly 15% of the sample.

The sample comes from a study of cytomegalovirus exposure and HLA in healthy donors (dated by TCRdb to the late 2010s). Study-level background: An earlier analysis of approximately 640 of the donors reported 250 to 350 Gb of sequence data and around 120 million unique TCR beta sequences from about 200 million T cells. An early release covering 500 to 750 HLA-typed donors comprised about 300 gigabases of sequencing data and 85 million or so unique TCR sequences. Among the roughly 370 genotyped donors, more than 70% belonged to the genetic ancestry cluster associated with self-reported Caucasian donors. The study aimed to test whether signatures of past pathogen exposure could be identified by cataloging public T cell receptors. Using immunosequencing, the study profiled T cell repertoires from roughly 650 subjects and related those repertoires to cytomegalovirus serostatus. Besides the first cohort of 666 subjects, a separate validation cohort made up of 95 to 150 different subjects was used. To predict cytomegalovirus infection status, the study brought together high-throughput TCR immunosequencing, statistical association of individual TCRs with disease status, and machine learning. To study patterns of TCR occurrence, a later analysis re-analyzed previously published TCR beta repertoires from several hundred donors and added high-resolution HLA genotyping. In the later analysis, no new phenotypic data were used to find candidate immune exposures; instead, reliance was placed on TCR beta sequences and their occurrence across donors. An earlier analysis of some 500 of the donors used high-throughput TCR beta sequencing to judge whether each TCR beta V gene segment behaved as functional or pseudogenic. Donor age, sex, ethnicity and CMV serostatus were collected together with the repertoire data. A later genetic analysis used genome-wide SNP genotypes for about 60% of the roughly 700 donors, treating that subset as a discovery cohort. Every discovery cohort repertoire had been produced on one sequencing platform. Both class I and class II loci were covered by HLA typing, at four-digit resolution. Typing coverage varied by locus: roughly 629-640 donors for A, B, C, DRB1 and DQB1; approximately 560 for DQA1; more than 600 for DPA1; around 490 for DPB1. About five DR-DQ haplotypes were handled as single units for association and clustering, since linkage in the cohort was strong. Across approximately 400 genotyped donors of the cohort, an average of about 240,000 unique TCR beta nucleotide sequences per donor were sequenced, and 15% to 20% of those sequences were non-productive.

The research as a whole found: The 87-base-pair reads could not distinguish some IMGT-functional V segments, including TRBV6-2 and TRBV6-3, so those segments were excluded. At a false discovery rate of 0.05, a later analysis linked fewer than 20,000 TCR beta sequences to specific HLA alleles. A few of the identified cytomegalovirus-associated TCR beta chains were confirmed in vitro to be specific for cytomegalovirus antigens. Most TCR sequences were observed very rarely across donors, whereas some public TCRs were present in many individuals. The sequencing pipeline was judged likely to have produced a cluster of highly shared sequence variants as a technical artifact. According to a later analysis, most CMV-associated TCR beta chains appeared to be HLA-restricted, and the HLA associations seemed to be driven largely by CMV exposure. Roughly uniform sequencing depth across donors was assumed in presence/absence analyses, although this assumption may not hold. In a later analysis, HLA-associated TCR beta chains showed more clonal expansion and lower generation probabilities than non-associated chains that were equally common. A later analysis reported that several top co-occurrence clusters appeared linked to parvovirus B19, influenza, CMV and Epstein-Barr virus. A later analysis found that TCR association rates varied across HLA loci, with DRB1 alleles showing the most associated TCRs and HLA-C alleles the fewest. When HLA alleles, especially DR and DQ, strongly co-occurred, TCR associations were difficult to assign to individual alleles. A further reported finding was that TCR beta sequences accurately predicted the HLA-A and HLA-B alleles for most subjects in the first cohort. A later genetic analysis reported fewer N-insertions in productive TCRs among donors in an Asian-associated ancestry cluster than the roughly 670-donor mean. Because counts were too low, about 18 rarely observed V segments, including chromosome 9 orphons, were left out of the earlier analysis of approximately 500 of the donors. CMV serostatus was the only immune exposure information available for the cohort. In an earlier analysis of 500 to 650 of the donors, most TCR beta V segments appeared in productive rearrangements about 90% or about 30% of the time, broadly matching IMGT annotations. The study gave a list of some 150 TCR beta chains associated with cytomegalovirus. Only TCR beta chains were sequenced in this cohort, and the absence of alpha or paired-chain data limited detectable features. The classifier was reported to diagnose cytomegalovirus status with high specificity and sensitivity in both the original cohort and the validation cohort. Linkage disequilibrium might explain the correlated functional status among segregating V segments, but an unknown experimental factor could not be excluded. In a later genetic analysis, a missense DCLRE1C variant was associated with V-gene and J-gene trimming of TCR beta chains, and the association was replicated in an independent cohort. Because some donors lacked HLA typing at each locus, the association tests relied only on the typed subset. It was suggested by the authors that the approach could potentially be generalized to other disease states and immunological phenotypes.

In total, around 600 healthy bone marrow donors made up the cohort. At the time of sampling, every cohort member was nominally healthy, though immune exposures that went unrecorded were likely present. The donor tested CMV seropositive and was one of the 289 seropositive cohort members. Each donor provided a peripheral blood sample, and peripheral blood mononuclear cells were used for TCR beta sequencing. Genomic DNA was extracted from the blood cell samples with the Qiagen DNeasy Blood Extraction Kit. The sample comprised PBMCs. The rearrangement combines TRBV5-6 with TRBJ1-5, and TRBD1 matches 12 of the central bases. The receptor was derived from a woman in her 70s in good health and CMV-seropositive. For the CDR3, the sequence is CASSGTGGLGNQPQHF. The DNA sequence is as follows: TGTGCCAGCAGCGGGACAGGGGGCTTGGGCAATCAGCCCCAGCATTTT. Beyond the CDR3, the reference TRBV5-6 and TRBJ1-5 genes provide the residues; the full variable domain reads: DAGVTQSPTHLIKTRGQQVTLRCSPKSGHDTVSWYQQALGQGPQFIFQYYEEEERQRGNFPDRFSGHQFPNYSSELNVNALLLGDSALYLCASSGTGGLGNQPQHFGDGTRLSIL.